This is a list of T cell receptor beta chains from one sample in a study of Graves' ophthalmopathy and Graves' hyperthyroidism. MiXCR was run by TCRdb on the multiplex PCR reads, yielding one entry per CDR3 protein. The sample holds 620,000 or so distinct CDR3 sequences, over 20% seen once. The sequenced sample consisted of peripheral blood. These receptors all stem from a woman aged 18-29 years with stable Graves' hyperthyroidism. Some clones in this sample may be carry-over from other donors' samples. CDR3s include the opening cysteine and the closing phenylalanine or tryptophan. A D gene is named only where the DNA matches it firmly. Only part of the rows carry a size: once, few, many, or a class if the clone is expanded.

TRBJ1-1 | 14 | TRBD1 | TRBV27 | many | TGTGCCAGCAGTAACTTGGACAGGGTGGCTGAAGCTTTCTTT | CASSNLDRVAEAFF
TRBJ1-2 | 15 | NA | TRBV7-8 | many | TGTGCCAGCAGCGGAACGACAGAAACTAACTATGGCTACACCTTC | CASSGTTETNYGYTF
TRBJ1-2 | 14 | TRBD1 | TRBV27 | many | TGTGCCAGCAGTTTTCAGGGACAGGGGCATGGCTACACCTTC | CASSFQGQGHGYTF
TRBJ2-7 | 14 | NA | TRBV28 | NA | TGCACAACCTCCGGGACCCCAACCTCCTACGAGCAGTACTTC | CTTSGTPTSYEQYF
TRBJ1-2 | 13 | NA | TRBV4-1 | many | TGCGCCAGCAGTCCCATAAGGACGGAAACTCGGACCTTC | CASSPIRTETRTF
TRBJ2-2 | 18 | NA | TRBV7-3 | many | TGTGCCAGCAGCCAATCCCCATCTACTGGCTCCGACACCGGGGAGCTGTTTTTT | CASSQSPSTGSDTGELFF
TRBJ1-1 | 16 | NA | TRBV3-1 | many | TGTGCCAGCAGCCCCAGTCTGGGCAGGGCCAACACTGAAGCTTTCTTT | CASSPSLGRANTEAFF
TRBJ1-5 | 16 | NA | TRBV6-1 | few | TGTGCCAGCAGTGATTACAGTCGGGGGGCAAGCCAGCCCCAGCATTTT | CASSDYSRGASQPQHF
TRBJ2-7 | 16 | TRBD2 | TRBV5-1 | many | TGCGCCAGCAGCTTCTCACTAGCGGGAGGGCCCAACGAGCAGTACTTC | CASSFSLAGGPNEQYF
TRBJ2-3 | 17 | TRBD1 | TRBV12-3/TRBV12-4 | NA | TGTGCCAGCAGACCAAGGGTGAGGGGGCGGACCACAGATACGCAGTATTTT | CASRPRVRGRTTDTQYF
TRBJ2-7 | 15 | TRBD1 | TRBV9 | many | TGTGCCAGCAGCCCCCTCACCGGGACAGGGAACGAGCAGTACTTC | CASSPLTGTGNEQYF
TRBJ2-5 | 20 | TRBD2 | TRBV6-2/TRBV6-3 | once | TGTGCCAGCAGTTACTCGATCGGGGCACTGCGACTAGCCTCCCCGGAGACCCAGTACTTC | CASSYSIGALRLASPETQYF
TRBJ2-7 | 12 | NA | TRBV10-3 | many | TGTGCCATCAGCCTTACAGGGTTCGAGCAGTACTTC | CAISLTGFEQYF
TRBJ2-5 | 14 | TRBD2 | TRBV27 | once | TGTGCCAGCAGTTTATATGCGGGGGAAGAGACCCAGTACTTC | CASSLYAGEETQYF
TRBJ1-2 | 16 | TRBD1 | TRBV6-1 | NA | TGTGCCAGCAGTGAAGCCCCCGGGACAGGGGGCTATGGCTACACCTTC | CASSEAPGTGGYGYTF